These 24 T cell receptor beta chains were sequenced from one sample in a study of Graves' ophthalmopathy and Graves' hyperthyroidism. Investigators amplified TCR beta CDR3 regions from RNA transcripts. RT-PCR in the first round used HTBI primers; a second-round multiplex PCR followed. Using its own MiXCR run on the multiplex PCR reads, TCRdb lists one record per CDR3 protein. The table lists about 400,000 distinct CDR3 sequences, 18% of them singletons, with 1.6% in the top ten. Material: peripheral blood. These receptors were taken from a woman younger than 30 with Graves' ophthalmopathy.

This clonotype has a count of ten or more. The V call is TRBV5-5, the J call TRBJ1-1; possibly TRBD1 for D (5 bases). V gave up 4 bases and J gave up 4 bases, with 17 bases separating them. CDR1 is SGHKS and CDR2 is YYEKEE in the germline V gene (reference sequence). This CDR3 is 15 amino acids long. The CDR3 region is CASSLQWGGGTEAFF. The CDR3 DNA sequence: TGTGCCAGCAGCCTCCAGTGGGGGGGAGGCACTGAAGCTTTCTTT. The full variable domain, its missing parts supplied by reference TRBV5-5 and TRBJ1-1, is DAGVTQSPTHLIKTRGQQVTLRCSPISGHKSVSWYQQVLGQGPQFIFQYYEKEERGRGNFPDRFSARQFPNYSSELNVNALLLGDSALYLCASSLQWGGGTEAFFGQGTRLTVV.

This clonotype was found many times. The chain combines TRBV24-1 with TRBJ1-1; TRBD1 matches 7 bases. This CDR3 spans 13 amino acids. The germline gives CDR1 KGHDR, CDR2 SFDVKD. With 1 base clipped from V and 10 bases from J, the junction kept 5 bases outside the gene matches. CDR3 sequence (DNA): TGTGCCACCAGTGATTTCGGAGGGGGCCGAGCTTTCTTT. As protein: CATSDFGGGRAFF.

This clonotype showed up many times. The chain uses TRBV20-1 and TRBJ2-2, with D possibly TRBD2 on 6 matching bases. Trimming left V 5 bases short and J 0 bases short, with 10 bases between. Germline V CDR1 and CDR2: DFQATT, SNEGSKA (reference sequence). CDR3 length: 14 residues. The CDR3 spells CSASDYPNTGELFF. In nucleotides, the CDR3 is TGCAGTGCTTCGGACTACCCGAACACCGGGGAGCTGTTTTTT.

V gene TRBV9 combines with J gene TRBJ2-2; D is unresolved. Germline V gives CDR1 SGDLS, CDR2 YYNGEE. Trimming took off 2 bases at V and 5 bases at J, with 7 bases between the two ends. This CDR3 comprises 13 residues. CDR3 protein: CASSVTLTGELFF. The CDR3 bases are TGTGCCAGCAGCGTCACCTTAACCGGGGAGCTGTTTTTT.

This clonotype has a count of ten or more. In nucleotides, the CDR3 is TGTGCCAGCAGCCAGCCGACAGGTGGTCACGAGCAGTACTTC. It translates to CASSQPTGGHEQYF. The chain uses TRBV5-4 and TRBJ2-7, with D maybe TRBD1 (6 bases). The ends were cut back, 4 bases at V and 5 bases at J, with 16 bases in the middle. The CDR3 sequence is 14 residues long. CDR1 SGHNT and CDR2 YYREEE come from the germline V gene (reference sequence).

This clonotype was picked up many times. The V call is TRBV20-1, the J call TRBJ2-7; D might be TRBD2 (5 bases). Trimming removed 4 bases at V and 7 bases at J, with 8 bases between. Per germline, CDR1 DFQATT and CDR2 SNEGSKA (reference sequence). The CDR3 has 10 residues. The CDR3 protein is CSATAGEQYF. The CDR3 coding sequence is TGCAGTGCTACGGCGGGTGAGCAGTACTTC.

The gene calls are TRBV19 and TRBJ1-6, with D possibly matching TRBD1 (6 bases). CDR1 is LNHDA, CDR2 SQIVND, per germline (reference sequence). The CDR3 is made up of 15 amino acids. The V end was cut by 3 bases, the J end by 5 bases, with 11 bases between. The CDR3 here is CASSMGARDNSPLHF. CDR3 nucleotide sequence: TGTGCCAGTAGTATGGGGGCGCGGGATAATTCACCCCTCCACTTT.

In its sample, this clonotype was seen many times. In this CDR3 the conserved last residue, phenylalanine or tryptophan, is missing, so a read error is likely. V usage is TRBV5-6 and J usage is TRBJ1-1; D is perhaps TRBD1 (5 bases). V lost 2 bases and J 4 bases, leaving 15 bases between the germline ends. Germline V gives CDR1 SGHDT, CDR2 YYEEEE. This CDR3 comprises 15 residues. CDR3 DNA sequence: TGTGCCAGCAGCTTACCAGGGTATGGGCGCACTGAAGCTTTCCTT. Translated, it gives CASSLPGYGRTEAFL.

This clonotype has ten or more counts. This rearrangement joins TRBV12-5 to TRBJ1-1; 7 bases line up with TRBD1. Losses at the gene ends were 7 bases for V and 0 bases for J; bases not matched to a gene: 5. The CDR3 spans 14 residues. Germline loops: CDR1 LGHNT, CDR2 FRNRAP. The CDR3 region is CASAWRGLNTEAFF. For the CDR3, the DNA is TGTGCTAGTGCCTGGAGGGGGCTGAACACTGAAGCTTTCTTT.

In its sample, this clonotype was seen many times. V usage is TRBV28 and J usage is TRBJ2-7, with a tentative D call TRBD2 (6 bases). From germline, CDR1 is MDHEN and CDR2 SYDVKM. This CDR3 region has 17 residues. Deletions cut 0 bases from V and 7 bases from J, with 22 bases between. In DNA, the CDR3 is TGTGCCAGCAGTTTATGGCCCGGGGGACTCGACCCGGGTGAGCAGTACTTC. Translated, it gives CASSLWPGGLDPGEQYF.

This clonotype was counted ten times or more. The rearrangement uses TRBV6-1 and TRBJ2-5, with 8 positions matching TRBD1. The V gene's germline CDR1 is MNHNS and CDR2 SASEGT. With 6 bases clipped from V and 11 bases from J, the junction kept 2 bases outside the gene matches. The CDR3 has 10 amino acids. CDR3 loop: CASRWDRQYF. The CDR3 bases are TGTGCCAGCAGGTGGGACAGGCAGTACTTC.

This clonotype was recorded many times. The chain carries TRBV7-8 and TRBJ1-2; D is ambiguous. Germline CDR1 is SGHVS and CDR2 is FQNEAQ. The V end lost 1 base, the J end lost 5 bases, and 8 bases lay between the germline ends. The CDR3 totals 13 residues. The CDR3 DNA is TGTGCCAGCAGCTTAGAGGCGGCTTATGGCTACACCTTC. Protein: CASSLEAAYGYTF.

The rearrangement joins TRBV7-3 to TRBJ2-5, with D possibly being TRBD1 or TRBD2 (5 bases each). Per the germline V gene, CDR1 is SGHTA and CDR2 is FQGTGA. Trimming stripped 5 bases from V and 3 bases from J, with 13 bases between. The length of the CDR3 is 14 residues. The CDR3 spells CASSRTGAEETQYF. The DNA for the CDR3 is TGTGCCAGCAGCCGTACCGGGGCCGAAGAGACCCAGTACTTC.

This clonotype was observed at least ten times. The chain links TRBV7-2 to TRBJ1-1; D remains ambiguous. The CDR3 extends over 15 amino acids. CDR1 SGHTA and CDR2 FQGNSA come from the germline V gene. Trimming shortened V by 4 bases and J by 0 bases, and 12 bases separated the two germline ends. The CDR3 spells CASSSGRPLNTEAFF. CDR3 nucleotides: TGTGCCAGCAGCTCCGGCAGACCTTTGAACACTGAAGCTTTCTTT.

This clonotype was observed many times. CDR3: CASSRGVESNQPQHF. For the CDR3, the DNA is TGTGCCAGCTCTAGAGGGGTGGAGAGCAATCAGCCCCAGCATTTT. The V and J genes are TRBV28 and TRBJ1-5; the D gene is possibly TRBD1 (5 bases). The CDR3 is 15 residues long. Trimming took off 8 bases at V and 1 base at J, with 15 bases between the two ends. Germline loops: CDR1 MDHEN, CDR2 SYDVKM.

The chain couples TRBV27 to TRBJ2-4; 9 bases fit TRBD2. This CDR3 contains 15 residues. Germline trimming cut 3 bases from V and 7 bases from J; bases unmatched to any gene: 7. Germline-derived CDR1 and CDR2 are MNHEY and SMNVEV (reference sequence). The DNA for the CDR3 is TGTGCCAGCAGTTTTGTAGCGGGAGCGTTCAACATTCAGTACTTC. Protein sequence: CASSFVAGAFNIQYF.

This clonotype was found many times. The V call is TRBV30, the J call TRBJ1-1; the match to TRBD1 covers 8 bases. Trimming took 3 bases from V and 0 from J; bases not matched to a gene: 9. This CDR3 has 16 residues. In germline, CDR1 is GTSNPN, CDR2 SVGIG (reference sequence). The DNA of the CDR3 is TGTGCCTGGAGCGAGGTCCCGGACAGGGTGAACACTGAAGCTTTCTTT. This translates into CAWSEVPDRVNTEAFF.

This clonotype was picked up many times. V usage is TRBV30 and J usage is TRBJ1-2; D unclear. V gave up 0 bases and J gave up 4 bases, with 9 bases separating them. This CDR3 spans 13 amino acids. The germline V gene encodes CDR1 GTSNPN and CDR2 SVGIG (reference sequence). CDR3 loop: CAWSVRVGYGYTF. The CDR3 DNA follows: TGTGCCTGGAGTGTTCGGGTTGGCTATGGCTACACCTTC.

This clonotype was counted at least ten times. The chain couples TRBV11-1 to TRBJ2-5; tentatively, D is TRBD2 (5 bases). In germline, CDR1 is SGHAT, CDR2 FQDESV (reference sequence). The V end was cut by 1 base, the J end by 6 bases, with 9 bases between. This CDR3 contains 13 residues. The DNA for the CDR3 is TGTGCCAGCAGCTTAGGTTCCGGGAAGACCCAGTACTTC. Translation gives CASSLGSGKTQYF.

This clonotype was recorded at least ten times. The chain joins TRBV20-1 to TRBJ2-5; TRBD2 matches 10 bases. The germline gives CDR1 DFQATT, CDR2 SNEGSKA (reference sequence). The V and J ends lost 5 bases and 5 bases, in that order; junction bases with no gene match: 14. The CDR3 sequence is 16 residues long. This CDR3 reads CSASPTSGAGMETQYF. The CDR3 bases are TGCAGTGCTTCCCCTACTAGCGGGGCGGGAATGGAGACCCAGTACTTC.

This clonotype was picked up many times. This chain links TRBV6-2 or TRBV6-3 with TRBJ2-3; D may be TRBD2 (7 bases). The V gene's germline CDR1 is MNHEY and CDR2 SVGEGT. The CDR3 covers 18 residues. Deletions cut 2 bases from V and 6 bases from J, with 24 bases between. The CDR3 DNA is TGTGCCAGCAGTTACCCCAGGGATGGCGGGGGCCGAGGGGATACGCAGTATTTT. It specifies CASSYPRDGGGRGDTQYF.

At least ten counts were recorded for this clonotype. V usage is TRBV5-1 and J usage is TRBJ2-2; D gene unclear. V was shortened by 2 bases and J by 10 bases, with 12 bases between the two germline ends. The CDR3 extends over 13 amino acids. From germline, CDR1 is SGHRS and CDR2 YFSETQ. The CDR3 is CASSLSMFEELFF. The CDR3 DNA reads TGCGCCAGCAGCTTAAGCATGTTCGAGGAGCTGTTTTTT.

This chain connects TRBV11-2 to TRBJ2-7, with TRBD2 identical over 7 bases. From germline, CDR1 is SGHAT and CDR2 FQNNGV. The length of the CDR3 is 14 residues. The V gene end was trimmed by 5 bases and the J gene end by 4 bases; junction bases not matched to a gene: 8. CDR3 in amino acids: CASSTTSLDYEQYF. The DNA of the CDR3 is TGTGCCAGCAGCACGACTAGCTTAGATTACGAGCAGTACTTC.

This clonotype occurred many times. The chain couples TRBV27 to TRBJ2-7, with 12 bases lining up with TRBD2. There are 14 residues in the CDR3. In germline, CDR1 is MNHEY, CDR2 SMNVEV (reference sequence). V lost 6 bases and J lost 3; bases outside the gene matches: 3. CDR3 protein: CASSETSGSYEQYF. The CDR3 DNA reads as TGTGCCAGCAGCGAGACTAGCGGGAGCTACGAGCAGTACTTC.